This record concerns one T cell receptor (beta chain) sequence. This sample stems from a study of blood T cell repertoires in COVID-19. Study overall: From the United States, Italy and Spain came samples of acute and convalescent COVID-19. T cells, B-cell-depleted T cells, or PBMCs supplied cDNA or gDNA.

In the original workflow: Estimated nucleated cell counts came from reference gene primer amplification. Using immunoSEQ multiplex PCR, the repertoire was profiled, and TCRdb retains in-frame clones only, with some absent. Clone size and the V and J calls come from that table; the DNA yielded D and trimming. The sample has approximately 63,000 clones; around nine tenths are singletons. The germline CDR1 and CDR2 sequences are ENHRY and SYGVKD. This CDR3 is built from 16 residues. V lost 6 bases, J lost 0 bases, and 8 bases stayed unmatched. This receptor was taken from a woman older than 75 with active COVID-19. The chain carries TRBV10-3 and TRBJ2-5, with 9 bases identical to TRBD2. The sample comprised peripheral blood. CDR3 in DNA: TGTGCCATCAGCCGGGGGGTAGCGGGGGACCAAGAGACCCAGTACTTC. It encodes CAISRGVAGDQETQYF.